This T cell receptor beta chain was captured by sequencing in a study of T cells in Graves' hyperthyroidism and ophthalmopathy. On the study more broadly: Sampling of peripheral blood happened at initial diagnosis, prior to any treatment. Points from the study as a whole: It was a median 6.5 months before onset that the model predicted ophthalmopathy.

At least ten counts were recorded for this clonotype. Its antigen is currently unknown. Amplification of TCR beta CDR3 regions was performed using RNA transcripts as template. First-round RT-PCR with HTBI primers amplified the TCR CDR3 region. TCRdb recomputed calls from the multiplex PCR reads with MiXCR, one row per CDR3 protein. The data show around 300,000 distinct CDR3 sequences, less than 30% seen once. Patients were excluded for uncontrolled infection, other autoimmune disease, pregnancy or lactation. PBMCs stemmed from more than 7.5 ml fresh peripheral blood. Trimming left V 0 bases short and J 0 bases short, with 9 bases between. The germline gives CDR1 MNHEY, CDR2 SVGAGI. The CDR3 is 17 amino acids.

This receptor was obtained from a man aged 35 to 55 with Graves' hyperthyroidism that later progressed to Graves' ophthalmopathy. The sample comprised blood. The chain combines TRBV6-5 with TRBJ2-6; D is undetermined. As DNA, the CDR3 is TGTGCCAGCAGTTACTCGAGCAGCCGCTCTGGGGCCAACGTCCTGACTTTC. This codes for CASSYSSSRSGANVLTF.